The rows below give T cell receptor beta chains drawn from one sample of a study of molecular identifiers for immune sequencing clone quantification. Each CDR3 protein gets one entry after TCRdb re-called the PCR reads with MiXCR. The sample has around 480,000 distinct CDR3 sequences, roughly 26% seen once. The sample taken for sequencing was naive CD8+ T cells from blood, with Jurkat cell RNA spiked in. All receptors derive from a human donor in good health. Some libraries in this study had Jurkat cell RNA spiked in. CDR3s include the opening cysteine and the closing phenylalanine or tryptophan. D genes are given only for firm matches. Not all rows give a size; the values are once, few, many and, for expanded clones, a class.

V: TRBV5-3; D: TRBD2; J: TRBJ2-7; size: many; CDR3: CASSLVGTRYEQYF; DNA: TGTGCCAGCAGCTTGGTCGGGACTAGGTACGAGCAGTACTTC
V: TRBV5-5; D: TRBD1; J: TRBJ1-1; size: NA; CDR3: CASSLRYGGQGFTEAFF; DNA: TGTGCCAGCAGCTTGCGATATGGGGGACAGGGGTTCACTGAAGCTTTCTTT
V: TRBV6-1; D: NA; J: TRBJ1-1; size: few; CDR3: CASSETLNEAFF; DNA: TGTGCCAGCAGTGAAACTTTAAATGAAGCTTTCTTT
V: TRBV6-6; D: NA; J: TRBJ2-1; size: many; CDR3: CAAASVAYNEQFF; DNA: TGTGCCGCAGCGTCAGTCGCCTACAATGAGCAGTTCTTC
V: TRBV4-3; D: NA; J: TRBJ1-5; size: few; CDR3: CASSQDYYSNQPQHF; DNA: TGCGCCAGCAGCCAAGATTATTATAGCAATCAGCCCCAGCATTTT
V: TRBV27; D: NA; J: TRBJ2-3; size: NA; CDR3: CASSRGTNTQYF; DNA: TGTGCCAGCAGTCGGGGGACAAATACGCAGTATTTT
V: TRBV18; D: NA; J: TRBJ1-1; size: many; CDR3: CASSPGVGTEAFF; DNA: TGTGCCAGCTCACCAGGGGTGGGCACTGAAGCTTTCTTT
V: TRBV2; D: NA; J: TRBJ1-2; size: many; CDR3: CASSESPPEVYGYTF; DNA: TGTGCCAGCAGTGAGTCTCCGCCGGAGGTCTATGGCTACACCTTC
V: TRBV7-2; D: NA; J: TRBJ2-5; size: many; CDR3: CASSLYRAEETQYF; DNA: TGTGCCAGCAGCTTATACCGAGCAGAAGAGACCCAGTACTTC
V: TRBV6-5; D: NA; J: TRBJ2-1; size: many; CDR3: CASSSDRNEQFF; DNA: TGTGCCAGCAGTTCCGATAGGAATGAGCAGTTCTTC
V: TRBV20-1; D: TRBD2; J: TRBJ2-7; size: few; CDR3: CSARGGEQYF; DNA: TGCAGTGCCCGGGGGGGGGAGCAGTACTTC
V: TRBV30; D: NA; J: TRBJ2-7; size: few; CDR3: CAWRDSSYEQYF; DNA: TGTGCCTGGAGGGACAGTTCCTACGAGCAGTACTTC
V: TRBV7-9; D: NA; J: TRBJ1-1; size: NA; CDR3: CASSLIQGPNTEAFF; DNA: TGTGCCAGCAGCTTAATCCAGGGCCCTAACACTGAAGCTTTCTTT
V: TRBV19; D: NA; J: TRBJ2-7; size: many; CDR3: CASGWGTEQYF; DNA: TGTGCCAGTGGATGGGGGACCGAGCAGTACTTC
V: TRBV27; D: NA; J: TRBJ1-5; size: few; CDR3: CASSPNSVTRPQHF; DNA: TGTGCCAGCAGTCCCAATTCCGTCACCCGGCCCCAGCATTTT
V: TRBV6-2/TRBV6-3; D: NA; J: TRBJ2-7; size: NA; CDR3: CASSYVSEQYF; DNA: TGTGCCAGCAGTTACGTGAGCGAGCAGTACTTC
V: TRBV6-6; D: NA; J: TRBJ2-3; size: few; CDR3: CASHTAGDTQYF; DNA: TGTGCCAGCCACACCGCGGGAGATACGCAGTATTTT
V: TRBV5-1; D: NA; J: TRBJ2-7; size: NA; CDR3: CASSLGPSEQYF; DNA: TGCGCCAGCAGCTTGGGTCCCTCGGAGCAGTACTTC
V: TRBV6-2/TRBV6-3; D: NA; J: TRBJ2-1; size: NA; CDR3: CAIAPDRRYNEQFF; DNA: TGTGCCATCGCCCCGGACAGAAGGTACAATGAGCAGTTCTTC
V: TRBV19; D: TRBD1; J: TRBJ2-2; size: NA; CDR3: CAVTGPYTGELFF; DNA: TGTGCCGTGACAGGGCCTTACACCGGGGAGCTGTTTTTT